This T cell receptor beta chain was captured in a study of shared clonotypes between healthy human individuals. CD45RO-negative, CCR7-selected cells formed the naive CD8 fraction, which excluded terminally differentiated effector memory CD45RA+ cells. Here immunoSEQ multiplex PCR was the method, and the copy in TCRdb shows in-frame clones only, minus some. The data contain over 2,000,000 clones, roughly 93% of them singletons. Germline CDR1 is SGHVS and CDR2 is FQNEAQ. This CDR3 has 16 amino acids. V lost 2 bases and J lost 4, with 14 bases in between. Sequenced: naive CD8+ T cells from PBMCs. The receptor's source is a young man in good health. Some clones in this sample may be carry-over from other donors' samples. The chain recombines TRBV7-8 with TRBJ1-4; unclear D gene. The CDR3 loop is CASSLSGFPGNEKLFF. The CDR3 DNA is TGTGCCAGCAGCTTATCGGGGTTTCCCGGTAATGAAAAACTGTTTTTT. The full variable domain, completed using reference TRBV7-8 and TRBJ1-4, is GAGVSQSPRYKVAKRGQDVALRCDPISGHVSLFWYQQALGQGPEFLTYFQNEAQLDKSGLPSDRFFAERPEGSVSTLKIQRTQQEDSAVYLCASSLSGFPGNEKLFFGSGTQLSVL.